These T cell receptor beta chains were read from a single sample in a study of shared clonotypes between healthy human individuals. Profiled with immunoSEQ multiplex PCR; TCRdb holds only in-frame clones, not every one. The table shows nearly 1,000,000 clones, with more than 75% occurring only once. The sample taken for sequencing was memory CD4+ T cells sorted from blood. Source of these receptors: a man between 18 and 35 years old in good health. The CDR3 runs from the conserved cysteine through the conserved F or W. A D gene is named only where the DNA matches it firmly. For some rows the clone size is stated as once, few or many, or as a class when expanded; others skip it.

j_call v_call cdr3_length d_call clone_size cdr3_nt cdr3_aa
TRBJ2-7 TRBV7-2 14 TRBD2 once TGTGCCAGCAGCCGTACTAGCGGGAGTTACGAGCAGTACTTC CASSRTSGSYEQYF
TRBJ2-7 TRBV9 16 NA NA TGTGCCAGCAGCGTAGCTGCTCAAGGGGGGCCTTACGAGCAGTACTTC CASSVAAQGGPYEQYF
TRBJ2-7 TRBV18 15 NA NA TGTGCCAGCTCACCAAAGGCGGGACTGGCCTACGAGCAGTACTTC CASSPKAGLAYEQYF
TRBJ2-7 TRBV9 17 NA NA TGTGCCAGCAGCGCTGGCCCCATTGCCAGGGGCTCCTACGAGCAGTACTTC CASSAGPIARGSYEQYF
TRBJ1-4 TRBV6-5 12 NA once TGTGCCAGCAGATCTCGGGCCGAAAAACTGTTTTTT CASRSRAEKLFF
TRBJ1-2 TRBV18 13 NA few TGTGCCAGCGCACAGGGTTATGACTATGGCTACACCTTC CASAQGYDYGYTF
TRBJ1-3 TRBV27 14 NA NA TGTGCCAGCAGTTTACGGAGCTCTGGAAACACCATATATTTT CASSLRSSGNTIYF
TRBJ1-1 TRBV27 15 NA NA TGTGCCAGCAGTTTATTTTCTCCAGGGAACACTGAAGCTTTCTTT CASSLFSPGNTEAFF
TRBJ2-5 TRBV2 12 NA few TGTGCCAGCAGTGAGATAACCCTTAGGCGACACTTC CASSEITLRRHF
TRBJ2-7 TRBV7-2 14 TRBD1 once TGTGCCAGCAGCAGAGGGACAGGGGGCTACGAGCAGTACTTC CASSRGTGGYEQYF
TRBJ2-1 TRBV7-6 16 TRBD2 NA TGTGCCAGCAGCACGCTAGCGGGGGCGCCCTACAATGAGCAGTTCTTC CASSTLAGAPYNEQFF
TRBJ1-3 TRBV9 15 TRBD1 NA TGTGCCAGCAGCGTAGGCAGGGGGGGTGGAAACACCATATATTTT CASSVGRGGGNTIYF
TRBJ2-5 TRBV6-5 15 TRBD1 many TGTGCCAGCCAAACCCCCGGGACAGGAAGGGAGACCCAGTACTTC CASQTPGTGRETQYF
TRBJ2-7 TRBV6-1 13 NA NA TGTGCCAGCAGGGAAGGTCAACCCTACGAGCAGTACTTC CASREGQPYEQYF
TRBJ2-7 TRBV28 15 NA NA TGTGCCAGCAGTTTACAGGGAAGATATACCTACGAGCAGTACTTC CASSLQGRYTYEQYF
TRBJ2-7 TRBV7-9 11 NA NA TGTGCCAGCAGCTTAGGGGACGAGCAGTACTTC CASSLGDEQYF
TRBJ1-1 TRBV6-5 13 NA NA TGTGCCACACTGACCGGGGAGACAGAGGAAGCTTTCTTT CATLTGETEEAFF
TRBJ2-6 TRBV6-1 17 NA many TGTGCCAGCAGTGCAACCGGGACACACTCTGGGGCCAACGTCCTGACTTTC CASSATGTHSGANVLTF
TRBJ1-2 TRBV10-3 14 TRBD1 NA TGTGCCATCAGTTTAGCAGGGGGCGCGGATGGCTACACCTTC CAISLAGGADGYTF
TRBJ2-5 TRBV7-2 16 TRBD2 NA TGTGCCAGCAGCTTGGGTAGCGGGAGTAGAAGAGAGACCCAGTACTTC CASSLGSGSRRETQYF
TRBJ1-1 TRBV10-3 11 TRBD1 NA TGTGCCACCGGACAGGGGCCTGAAGCTTTCTTT CATGQGPEAFF
TRBJ2-2 TRBV11-3 15 NA NA TGTGCCAGCAGCCCCGCACTAAAGAACACCGGGGAGCTGTTTTTT CASSPALKNTGELFF
TRBJ2-1 TRBV25-1 14 NA NA TGTGCCAGCAGGGGCAGTGGCCCTCGAGATGAGCAGTTCTTC CASRGSGPRDEQFF
TRBJ1-1 TRBV18 14 TRBD1 once TGTGCCAGCTCACTTGGACAGGGGAACACTGAAGCTTTCTTT CASSLGQGNTEAFF
TRBJ2-2 TRBV13 17 TRBD2 NA TGTGCCAGCAGCTTAAAGCAGAGCGGGGGGGCCATCGGGGAGCTGTTTTTT CASSLKQSGGAIGELFF
TRBJ2-1 TRBV5-1 17 TRBD2 NA TGCGCCAGCAGCTTGTTTTCTAGCGGGGGCCCGGGCAATGAGCAGTTCTTC CASSLFSSGGPGNEQFF
TRBJ2-7 TRBV9 14 NA NA TGTGCCAGCAGCTTCCGGGACTCCAATGTGGAGCAGTACTTC CASSFRDSNVEQYF
TRBJ2-3 TRBV9 12 NA once TGTGCCAGCAGCACCGACACAGATACGCAGTATTTT CASSTDTDTQYF
TRBJ2-1 TRBV5-1 16 TRBD2 once TGCGCCAGCAGCTCCATAAGCGGGAGGGTTAACAATGAGCAGTTCTTC CASSSISGRVNNEQFF
TRBJ2-7 TRBV10-2 12 TRBD1 NA TGCGCCAGCCGGGACAGAGCCTACGAGCAGTACTTC CASRDRAYEQYF
TRBJ1-2 TRBV28 14 TRBD1 NA TGTGCCAGCAGTTTAGAGGGGGCGAAACATGGCTACACCTTC CASSLEGAKHGYTF
TRBJ2-3 TRBV13 14 NA NA TGTGCCAGCAGCTCCGGACCTCATGGAGATACGCAGTATTTT CASSSGPHGDTQYF
TRBJ1-2 TRBV7-9 12 NA NA TGTGCCAGCAGCTTAAATGCAAATGGCTACACCTTC CASSLNANGYTF
TRBJ2-5 TRBV5-1 13 NA NA TGCGCCAGCAGCTTTACCCCAGAAGAGACCCAGTACTTC CASSFTPEETQYF
TRBJ1-5 TRBV7-6 13 NA NA TGTGCCAGCAGCCCCCTGGGGGGGCAGCCCCAGCATTTT CASSPLGGQPQHF
TRBJ2-1 TRBV6-6 15 NA NA TGTGCCAGCAGCTCTCGGACAGCTCTCTACAATGAGCAGTTCTTC CASSSRTALYNEQFF
TRBJ1-2 TRBV2 14 NA NA TGTGCCAGCAGCAAGACAACAGGGCAGGAGGGCTACACCTTC CASSKTTGQEGYTF
TRBJ1-3 TRBV11-2 16 TRBD1 NA TGTGCCAGCAGCCCCCGGACAGGGGGCTCTGGAAACACCATATATTTT CASSPRTGGSGNTIYF
TRBJ2-5 TRBV7-6 13 TRBD1 NA TGTGCCAGCAACCCAGGGGGCGGTGAGACCCAGTACTTC CASNPGGGETQYF
TRBJ2-2 TRBV6-6 14 TRBD2 NA TGTGCCAGTCGGGAGGGCACGAACACCGGGGAGCTGTTTTTT CASREGTNTGELFF
TRBJ2-3 TRBV5-4 14 NA NA TGTGCCAGCAGCCCCCAGAGGGCGAACGTGGCGCAGTATTTT CASSPQRANVAQYF
TRBJ2-7 TRBV29-1 14 NA NA TGCAGCGTTGTTCCTTCGCAGTTTGCCGACGAGCAGTACTTC CSVVPSQFADEQYF
TRBJ1-4 TRBV30 12 NA NA TGTGCCTGGAGTGCCTTAGGGACGTGGGTAATTTTT CAWSALGTWVIF
TRBJ1-5 TRBV6-1 16 NA NA TGTGCCAGCAGTGGAACCGGGACGGGCAGCAATCAGCCCCAGCATTTT CASSGTGTGSNQPQHF
TRBJ2-5 TRBV27 14 NA NA TGTGCCAGCAGTTTAGACTCCTGGGGAGAGACCCAGTACTTC CASSLDSWGETQYF
TRBJ2-3 TRBV27 15 TRBD2 NA TGTGCCAGCAGTTTCTTTAGCGGGAGGACCTATACGCAGTATTTT CASSFFSGRTYTQYF